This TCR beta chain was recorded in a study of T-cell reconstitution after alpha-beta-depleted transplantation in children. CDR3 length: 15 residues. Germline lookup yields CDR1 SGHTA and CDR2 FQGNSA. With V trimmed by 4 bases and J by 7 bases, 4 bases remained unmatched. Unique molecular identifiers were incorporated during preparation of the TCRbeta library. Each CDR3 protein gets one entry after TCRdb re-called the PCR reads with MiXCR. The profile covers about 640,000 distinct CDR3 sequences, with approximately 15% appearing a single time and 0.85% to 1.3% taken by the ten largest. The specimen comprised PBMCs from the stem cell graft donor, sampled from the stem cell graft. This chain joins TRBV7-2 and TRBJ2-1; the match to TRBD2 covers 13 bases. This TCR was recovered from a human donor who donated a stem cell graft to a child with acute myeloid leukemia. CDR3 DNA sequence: TGTGCCAGCAGCTACACTAGCGGGGGGGGAAATGAGCAGTTCTTC. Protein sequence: CASSYTSGGGNEQFF.